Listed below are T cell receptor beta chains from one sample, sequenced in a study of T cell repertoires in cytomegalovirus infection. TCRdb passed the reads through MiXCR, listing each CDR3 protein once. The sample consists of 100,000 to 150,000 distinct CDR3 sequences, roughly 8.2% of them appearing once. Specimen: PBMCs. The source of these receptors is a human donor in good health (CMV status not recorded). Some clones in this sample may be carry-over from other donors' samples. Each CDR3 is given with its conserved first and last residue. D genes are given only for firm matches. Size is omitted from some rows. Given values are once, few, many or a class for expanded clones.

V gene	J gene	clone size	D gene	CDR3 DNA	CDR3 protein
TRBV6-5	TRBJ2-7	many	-	TGTGCCAGCAGTTACTCCCAGGACAGTTCCTACGAGCAGTACTTC	CASSYSQDSSYEQYF
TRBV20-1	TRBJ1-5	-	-	TGCAGTGCTAAATGGCCAGGGGAAGCGAATCAGCCCCAGCATTTT	CSAKWPGEANQPQHF
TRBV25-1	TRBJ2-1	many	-	TGTGCCAGCAGCTCACGACAGGCCCCTGGATACAATGAGCAGTTCTTC	CASSSRQAPGYNEQFF
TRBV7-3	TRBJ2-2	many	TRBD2	TGTGCCAGCAGCTTACTTCCAGCGGGGGGGACCGGGGAGCTGTTTTTT	CASSLLPAGGTGELFF
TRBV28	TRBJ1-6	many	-	TGTGCCAGCAGTTATGTCCTGGACAATTATTCACCCCTCCACTTT	CASSYVLDNYSPLHF
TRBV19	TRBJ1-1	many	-	TGTGCCAGCGGACCAGGACAGCTATCTCGGACTGAAGCTTTCTTT	CASGPGQLSRTEAFF
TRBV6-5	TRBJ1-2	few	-	TGTGCCAGCAGTCGGGAGGAGGCTTATGGCTACACCTTC	CASSREEAYGYTF
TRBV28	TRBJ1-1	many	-	TGTGCCAGCAGTCCGCATGGCGCGGGGGGCGGCACTGAAGCTTTCTTT	CASSPHGAGGGTEAFF
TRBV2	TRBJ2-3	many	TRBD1	TGTGCCAGCGTCGGAGACAGGGGCGCAGATACGCAGTATTTT	CASVGDRGADTQYF
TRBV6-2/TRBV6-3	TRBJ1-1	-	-	TGTGCCAGCAGTTATAAAGCGAACACTGAAGCTTTCTTT	CASSYKANTEAFF
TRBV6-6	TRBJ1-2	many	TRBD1	TGTGCCAGCAGCCGTGAAGGGACAGGGGATGTCTATGGCTACACCTTC	CASSREGTGDVYGYTF
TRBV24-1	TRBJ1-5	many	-	TGTGCCACCAGTGATTATAGACACCGATACCAGCCCCAGCATTTT	CATSDYRHRYQPQHF
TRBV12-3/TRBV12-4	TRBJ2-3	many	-	TGTGCCAGCAGTTTGAGGACCTGGTCCGGCACAGATACGCAGTATTTT	CASSLRTWSGTDTQYF
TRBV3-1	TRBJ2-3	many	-	TGTGCCAGCAGCCAAGACTTTTCTAGCACAGATACGCAGTATTTT	CASSQDFSSTDTQYF
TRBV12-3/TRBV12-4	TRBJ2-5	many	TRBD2	TGTGCCAGCAGTTTAAAAGCGGGGGCCCCGGGGGAGACCCAGTACTTC	CASSLKAGAPGETQYF
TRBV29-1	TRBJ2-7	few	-	TGCAGCGTTGAGGTTCCAGGGGGGATCCCCTACGAGCAGTACTTC	CSVEVPGGIPYEQYF
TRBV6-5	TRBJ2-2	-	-	TGTGCCAGCAGTCTCGGCAGGGTACCCGACACCGGGGAGCTGTTTTTT	CASSLGRVPDTGELFF
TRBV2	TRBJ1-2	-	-	TGTGCCAGCAGTGGCGGAAACTATGGCTACACCTTC	CASSGGNYGYTF
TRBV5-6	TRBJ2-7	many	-	TGTGCCAGCAGCTTGGCCGGGTGGATCCCCTACGAGCAGTACTTC	CASSLAGWIPYEQYF
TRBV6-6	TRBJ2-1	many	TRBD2	TGTGCCAGCAGTACGGGGGGGCCCTCCTACAATGAGCAGTTCTTC	CASSTGGPSYNEQFF
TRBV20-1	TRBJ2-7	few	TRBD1	TGCAGTGCCAATACCGGGACAGCCTACGAGCAGTACTTC	CSANTGTAYEQYF
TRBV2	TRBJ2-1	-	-	TGTGCCAGCCAAGACAGCCCCCGGGATAATGAGCAGTTCTTC	CASQDSPRDNEQFF
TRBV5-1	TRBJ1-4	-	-	TGCGCCAGCAGCTTAGAAGGGAATAATGAAAAACTGTTTTTT	CASSLEGNNEKLFF
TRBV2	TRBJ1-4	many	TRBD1	TGTGCCAGCAGTCTTTCAGGGGGGAGTGCTTTGGAAAAACTGTTTTTT	CASSLSGGSALEKLFF
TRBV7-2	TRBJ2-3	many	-	TGTGCCAGCAGCTTAGGGGGCCGGGTGTCAGATACGCAGTATTTT	CASSLGGRVSDTQYF
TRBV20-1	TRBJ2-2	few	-	TGCAGTGCTAGGACGGACCGGTCGTTCACCGGGGAGCTGTTTTTT	CSARTDRSFTGELFF
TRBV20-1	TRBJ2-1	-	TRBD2	TGCAGTGCTAGAGATTCGGCGGGGGGTTACTCCTACAATGAGCAGTTCTTC	CSARDSAGGYSYNEQFF
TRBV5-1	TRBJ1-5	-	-	TGCGCCAGCAGCCCTGCAGGGGACCGCTATCAGCCCCAGCATTTT	CASSPAGDRYQPQHF
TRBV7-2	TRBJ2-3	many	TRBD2	TGTGCCAGCAACCCTGTGATAGCGGGAGGCACAGATACGCAGTATTTT	CASNPVIAGGTDTQYF
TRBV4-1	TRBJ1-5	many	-	TGCGCCAGCAGCCAAGAAGCCCTCAATCAGCCCCAGCATTTT	CASSQEALNQPQHF
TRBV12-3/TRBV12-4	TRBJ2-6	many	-	TGTGCCAGCTTTGCGCCCGGGACACCCTTCTCTGGGGCCAACGTCCTGACTTTC	CASFAPGTPFSGANVLTF
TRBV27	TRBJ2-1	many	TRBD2	TGTGCCAGCAGTATTAGACTAGCGGGGGCCTACAATGAGCAGTTCTTC	CASSIRLAGAYNEQFF
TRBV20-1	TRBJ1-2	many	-	TGCAGTGCTAGTCCCAGAACGGAGAACTATGGCTACACCTTC	CSASPRTENYGYTF
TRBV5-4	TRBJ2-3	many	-	TGTGCCAGCAGCCGCCTAGACCACCTACAGAGCACAGATACGCAGTATTTT	CASSRLDHLQSTDTQYF
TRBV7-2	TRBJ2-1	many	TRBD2	TGTGCCAGCAGACTTAGCGGGAATGAGCAGTTCTTC	CASRLSGNEQFF
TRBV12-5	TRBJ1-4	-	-	TGTGCTAGTGGTTTCAACAGGGCGAGTGAAAAACTGTTTTTT	CASGFNRASEKLFF
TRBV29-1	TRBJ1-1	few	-	TGCAGCGTCCACAGGGTTAACACTGAAGCTTTCTTT	CSVHRVNTEAFF
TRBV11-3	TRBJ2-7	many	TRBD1	TGTGCCAGCAGTCCCGGGACAGGGGCCTCCTACGAGCAGTACTTC	CASSPGTGASYEQYF
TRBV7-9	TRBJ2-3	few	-	TGTGCCAGCAGCTTAAGGGGAGTGAGCACAGATACGCAGTATTTT	CASSLRGVSTDTQYF
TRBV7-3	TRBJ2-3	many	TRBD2	TGTGCCAGCAGCTTAAGGGGGAGGGCAGATACGCAGTATTTT	CASSLRGRADTQYF
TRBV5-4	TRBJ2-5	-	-	TGTGCAACCTCAGGGGGGGCCCAAGAGACCCAGTACTTC	CATSGGAQETQYF
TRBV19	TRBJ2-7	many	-	TGTGCCAGTAGTATGGGTCAGGGGAGCGAGCAGTACTTC	CASSMGQGSEQYF
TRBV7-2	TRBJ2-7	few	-	TGTGCCAGCAGCTTAGAGCACGGGACTGGAGCCTCCTACGAGCAGTACTTC	CASSLEHGTGASYEQYF
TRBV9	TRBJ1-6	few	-	TGTGCCAGCAGCGAAACGGACATACCGGGTTCACCCCTCCACTTT	CASSETDIPGSPLHF
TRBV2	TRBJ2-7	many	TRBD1	TGTGCCAGCACGCCGGGACAGGGGGCGAGTGAGCAGTACTTC	CASTPGQGASEQYF
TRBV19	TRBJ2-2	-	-	TGTGCCAGTAGTATAGATCCCGGGGAGCTGTTTTTT	CASSIDPGELFF
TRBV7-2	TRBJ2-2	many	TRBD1	TGTGCCAGCAGCTTGGGACAGGGGGCCGCCGGGGAGCTGTTTTTT	CASSLGQGAAGELFF
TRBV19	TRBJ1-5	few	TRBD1	TGTGCCAGTAGTCCACGGACAGGGGGTTCGTATCAGCCCCAGCATTTT	CASSPRTGGSYQPQHF